The clone carrying this T cell receptor (beta chain) was counted only a few times. The template used for profiling TCR beta VDJ and CDR3 was genomic DNA. TCRdb recomputed calls from the reads with MiXCR, one row per CDR3 protein. The repertoire holds some 170,000 distinct CDR3 sequences, with nearly 65% as singletons. Germline V gives CDR1 LNHDA, CDR2 SQIVND (reference sequence). V gave up 1 base and J gave up 2 bases, with 8 bases separating them. CDR3 length: 14 residues. For sequencing, patients were chosen who had shown expansion of CD8+CD57+ cells by flow cytometry. A severe acquired aplastic anemia diagnosis applied to all patients. This specimen belongs to a study of CD8+CD57+ T cells in acquired aplastic anemia. Background on the study: Isolated CD4+ and CD8+ cells, once sorted, yielded DNA averaging about 3 ug.

Specimen: sorted CD4+, CD8+, or CD8+CD57+ T cells (not recorded which) from PBMCs. The chain joins TRBV19 to TRBJ1-2; D remains ambiguous. The clonotype originates from a human donor with aplastic anemia. The CDR3, as DNA: TGTGCCAGTAGTATAGGTGCGGGAAACTATGGCTACACCTTC. Encoded protein: CASSIGAGNYGYTF.